One T cell receptor (beta chain) is described in this entry. This specimen belongs to a study of T cells in Graves' hyperthyroidism and ophthalmopathy. Study summary: Peripheral blood draws took place at initial diagnosis, ahead of any treatment.

TCR beta CDR3 regions were amplified from RNA. The study used the HTBI primer set for a first-round RT-PCR of the TCR CDR3. TCRdb redid the calling of the multiplex PCR reads with MiXCR, one entry per CDR3 protein. The sample includes 370,000 or so distinct CDR3 sequences, around 25% of them seen just once. It was uncontrolled infection, other autoimmune disease, pregnancy or lactation that excluded patients. V was trimmed by 5 bases and J by 7 bases, leaving 18 bases between them. CDR1 and CDR2 (germline): SNHLY, FYNNEI. This CDR3 is 15 amino acids long. The origin of this receptor is a man aged 50-60 years with Graves' hyperthyroidism. The sequenced sample was blood. The chain has TRBV2 and TRBJ2-1; either TRBD1 or TRBD2 may supply D (5 bases each). CDR3: CASSTLGTFQNEQFF. The CDR3 bases are TGTGCCAGCAGTACACTCGGGACGTTTCAAAATGAGCAGTTCTTC. The full variable domain, with the rest looked up from reference TRBV2 and TRBJ2-1, is EPEVTQTPSHQVTQMGQEVILRCVPISNHLYFYWYRQILGQKVEFLVSFYNNEISEKSEIFDDQFSVERPDGSNFTLKIRSTKLEDSAMYFCASSTLGTFQNEQFFGPGTRLTVL.